The sequence of this T cell receptor (beta chain) was determined in a study of response to subunit inactivated influenza vaccine. TCRdb fed the RT-PCR reads into MiXCR, producing one record per CDR3 protein. The data contain a few hundred thousand distinct CDR3 sequences, less than 15% of them singletons. Germline CDR1 is SGHDN and CDR2 is FVKESK. This CDR3 spans 17 amino acids. V shed 4 bases, J shed 0 bases, and the junction held 7 bases outside the gene matches. This clonotype was counted once. Its cognate antigen is unknown. A read error may be the cause here, since a much bigger clone is one base away. The CDR3 carries no conserved terminal phenylalanine or tryptophan, so it likely arises from a read error. Study conclusions and caveats: Each seasonal influenza vaccination, the authors suggested, recruits few new T cells.

The V gene is TRBV14, the J gene TRBJ2-1; TRBD2 matches 9 bases. The sequencing used PBMCs from blood, collected about 13 days after vaccination. The clonotype comes from a man aged 45-65 years who received an inactivated influenza vaccine. Written as DNA, the CDR3 is TGTGCCAGCAGCCCTCATACTAGCGGGCGCTCCTACAATGAGCAGTTCTCC. This encodes CASSPHTSGRSYNEQFS.